This TCR beta chain was found in a study of blood T cell repertoires in COVID-19. Study background: Collection of acute and convalescent COVID-19 samples took place in the United States, Italy and Spain.

Method: immunoSEQ multiplex PCR; TCRdb's copy keeps in-frame clones and lacks some. The table records tens of thousands of clones, 82% of them present only once. The sequencing input was peripheral blood. This clonotype originated in a human donor in a cohort sampled during active COVID-19.

The DNA for the CDR3 is TGTGCCTGGAGTGTCGTAGGCACTAGCGGGGACGGGGAGCTGTTTTTT. Encoded protein: CAWSVVGTSGDGELFF. This chain links TRBV30 with TRBJ2-2; the match to TRBD2 covers 10 bases. CDR3 length: 16 residues. CDR1 and CDR2 (germline): GTSNPN, SVGIG (reference sequence). V was pared by 0 bases and J by 7 bases, with 8 bases of the junction left unmatched. Using reference TRBV30 and TRBJ2-2 for the parts outside the CDR3, the full variable domain is SQTIHQWPATLVQPVGSPLSLECTVEGTSNPNLYWYRQAAGRGLQLLFYSVGIGQISSEVPQNLSASRPQDRQFILSSKKLLLSDSGFYLCAWSVVGTSGDGELFFGEGSRLTVL.